This paragraph reports one T cell receptor beta chain. Only in-frame clones appear in the TCRdb table, and some are missing; sequencing was by immunoSEQ multiplex PCR. Of tens of thousands of clones in the sample, about 83% are singletons; the top ten hold over 4.5%. The entry originates in a study of blood T cell repertoires in COVID-19. About the research overall: Nucleic acid was either cDNA or gDNA, and it came from T cells, B-cell-depleted T cells, or PBMCs.

V gave up 8 bases and J gave up 7 bases, with 11 bases separating them. The CDR3 totals 12 residues. Germline CDR1 SNHLY, CDR2 FYNNEI. The chain recombines TRBV2 with TRBJ2-2; D is possibly TRBD2 (5 bases). This receptor was taken from a man aged 50-60 years with active COVID-19. Material: peripheral blood. The CDR3 sequence: CASERGFGELFF. In DNA, the CDR3 is TGTGCCAGCGAACGAGGGTTCGGGGAGCTGTTTTTT.